This T cell receptor (beta chain) emerged from a study of beta chain features in type 1 diabetes (dated 2018 in TCRdb). About the investigation overall: Patients and healthy donors did not differ in mean age, gender distribution, total cell number or subset yield. A total of over 90,000,000 sorted cells were examined across all samples, and a strong correlation was observed between cell number per subset and RNA yield. In the study, recently diagnosed type 1 diabetes patients and matched healthy donors were compared on the TCRB repertoires of their sorted circulating CD4+ T cell subsets. Whereas all 28 donors provided naive and central memory subsets, regulatory and stem cell-like memory subsets were isolated from just 8 patients and roughly eight healthy donors.

The entire amount of isolated RNA was reverse transcribed using the High Capacity cDNA Reverse Transcription Kit, so the sequenced TCRB transcripts were expressed ones. Deep immunoSEQ sequencing was applied to naive, central memory and regulatory T cell samples, giving an average of roughly 3.3 million total reads per sample. Sorted cells were lysed in RLT buffer, and RNA was extracted using DNase-treated RNeasy Micro or Mini kits according to cell number. To prevent cross-contamination, every cell subset was processed on its own, while patient and healthy donor samples were processed together. TCRB sequences were amplified from cDNA with the immunoSEQ multiplex PCR, producing 87-bp fragments spanning the CDR3 region. Sequencing of the amplicons was performed on the Illumina HiSeq platform. Under the source paper's analysis protocol: PCR bias was corrected computationally using synthetic template baselines, and reads within Hamming distance 2 were collapsed, with unmergeable singletons discarded. Reads were aligned against IMGT to assign V, D and J genes, CDR3 length and insertions or deletions at six rearrangement sites. Within each subset, clonotype counts were normalized to sorted cell number, and only after that were true diversity and Gini coefficients computed with the tcR R package. The overlap coefficient, calculated on TCRB nucleotide sequences, was used to quantify repertoire sharing. This immuneACCESS table, as held by TCRdb, lists in-frame sequences with V and J called but not all clones. Of the missing ones, under half trace to an unresolved V gene in checked studies; the others have no known cause. V, J and clone size are those of that table, while D and trimming were read from the DNA. For this sample there are 130,000 to 150,000 clones; about 13% appear just once. Around 1.2% of the sample is held by the ten biggest clonotypes.

From each donor, a single peripheral blood sample of around 120 mL on average was drawn into heparinised tubes. A BD FACSAria II was used to sort naive, central memory, regulatory and stem cell-like memory CD4+ T cells with a panel that included CD45RO, CCR7, CD25, CD127, CD95 and CD27. Purity was above 98% for every sorted population. PBMCs were isolated right away by Lymphoprep density gradient centrifugation and were stained directly, without culture. So that batch effects would be minimized, each experiment stained and sorted samples in pairs, pairing one healthy donor with one patient. Worth noting for this clone: The antigen it recognizes is unknown. The record has no base qualities; no much larger clone is one base away.

Overall results and qualifications from the work: Because cDNA was sequenced instead of genomic DNA, highly expressing activated cells could be over-represented, though the groups showed no difference in activation or CD3 levels. Shorter templates might be favored by PCR, yet because patient and control samples were amplified and corrected together, any such skew would affect both groups equally. Naive, central memory and regulatory TCRB repertoires appeared more similar among patients than among healthy donors. HLA sub-analyses involved small numbers of individuals, so any influence of HLA type on TCRB rearrangement remained unresolved. At VDJ recombination sites, type 1 diabetes patients had fewer insertions and more deleted nucleotides, which implies abnormalities in thymic rearrangement. A moderate but significant shortening of TCRB CDR3 length was observed in type 1 diabetes patients in all four CD4+ subsets.

The clonotype originates from a man between 18 and 29 years old with type 1 diabetes. Sequencing was carried out using central memory CD4+ T cells from blood.

The CDR3 protein sequence reads: CASSAGGMGDSPLHF. The bases are TGTGCCAGCAGCGCAGGGGGAATGGGAGATTCACCCCTCCACTTT. The chain is made from TRBV9 and TRBJ1-6; 7 central bases correspond to TRBD1. For this chain, trimming is 3 bases at the V end and 8 bases at the J end, and the number of junction bases without a gene match is 8. Via the germline V gene, CDR1 is SGDLS and CDR2 YYNGEE. The CDR3 measures 15 amino acids from cysteine to phenylalanine. The entry retains the CDR3 DNA only, 45 bases that are in frame from base 1.